These T cell receptor beta chains were read from a single sample in a study of beta chain features in type 1 diabetes. Assay: immunoSEQ multiplex PCR; the TCRdb copy retains only in-frame clones and omits some. The data contain fewer than 350,000 clones, approximately 8% of them singletons. Sequencing was done on a sample of central memory CD4+ T cells from blood. The receptors derive from a woman younger than 30 in good health. Both conserved end residues are part of each CDR3. D genes are given only for firm matches. Only some rows state a clone size, as once, few, many or a class for expanded clones.

clone_size: few
j_call: TRBJ2-2
d_call: -
v_call: TRBV19
cdr3_aa: CASRGQSNTGELFF
cdr3_nt: TGTGCCAGTAGAGGACAGTCGAACACCGGGGAGCTGTTTTTT

clone_size: few
j_call: TRBJ1-5
d_call: -
v_call: TRBV7-2
cdr3_aa: CASSEDRFSPQHF
cdr3_nt: TGTGCCAGCAGCGAAGACAGATTTTCGCCCCAGCATTTT

clone_size: few
j_call: TRBJ1-6
d_call: -
v_call: TRBV27
cdr3_aa: CASRDGSSYNSPLHF
cdr3_nt: TGTGCCAGCAGGGACGGCAGCTCCTATAATTCACCCCTCCACTTT

clone_size: -
j_call: TRBJ2-7
d_call: -
v_call: TRBV19
cdr3_aa: CASSITVMTLYEQYF
cdr3_nt: TGTGCCAGTAGTATAACGGTGATGACACTTTACGAGCAGTACTTC

clone_size: few
j_call: TRBJ2-2
d_call: -
v_call: TRBV5-4
cdr3_aa: CASTRQGWGGELFF
cdr3_nt: TGTGCCAGCACCCGGCAGGGTTGGGGCGGGGAGCTGTTTTTT

clone_size: -
j_call: TRBJ1-1
d_call: -
v_call: TRBV7-2
cdr3_aa: CASSPIGGPGDTEAFF
cdr3_nt: TGTGCCAGCAGCCCCATTGGGGGGCCTGGGGACACTGAAGCTTTCTTT

clone_size: -
j_call: TRBJ1-5
d_call: -
v_call: TRBV19
cdr3_aa: CASSMMVGPSDQPQHF
cdr3_nt: TGTGCCAGTAGTATGATGGTCGGCCCCAGCGATCAGCCCCAGCATTTT

clone_size: few
j_call: TRBJ1-5
d_call: -
v_call: TRBV7-2
cdr3_aa: CASRKTRDRNQPQHF
cdr3_nt: TGTGCCAGCCGCAAAACCCGGGACCGCAATCAGCCCCAGCATTTT

clone_size: few
j_call: TRBJ2-3
d_call: -
v_call: TRBV7-2
cdr3_aa: CASSLPWGGADTQYF
cdr3_nt: TGTGCCAGCAGCTTACCTTGGGGAGGCGCAGATACGCAGTATTTT

clone_size: -
j_call: TRBJ2-7
d_call: -
v_call: TRBV6-6
cdr3_aa: CASGLRDGPYEQYF
cdr3_nt: TGTGCCAGCGGCCTCCGGGACGGACCCTACGAGCAGTACTTC

clone_size: -
j_call: TRBJ1-2
d_call: -
v_call: TRBV5-4
cdr3_aa: CASSLNYGYTF
cdr3_nt: TGTGCCAGCAGCTTGAACTATGGCTACACCTTC

clone_size: -
j_call: TRBJ2-7
d_call: TRBD1
v_call: TRBV5-6
cdr3_aa: CASSLVPGQGYEQYF
cdr3_nt: TGTGCCAGCAGCTTGGTTCCGGGACAGGGCTACGAGCAGTACTTC

clone_size: -
j_call: TRBJ2-5
d_call: -
v_call: TRBV4-3
cdr3_aa: CASSQETGLETQYF
cdr3_nt: TGCGCCAGCAGCCAAGAAACAGGGTTGGAGACCCAGTACTTC

clone_size: few
j_call: TRBJ2-5
d_call: TRBD1
v_call: TRBV18
cdr3_aa: CASSPLDRGETQYF
cdr3_nt: TGTGCCAGCTCACCACTGGACAGGGGAGAGACCCAGTACTTC

clone_size: few
j_call: TRBJ2-5
d_call: -
v_call: TRBV29-1
cdr3_aa: CSVELAGKETQYF
cdr3_nt: TGCAGCGTTGAGTTGGCTGGCAAGGAGACCCAGTACTTC

clone_size: few
j_call: TRBJ2-4
d_call: -
v_call: TRBV4-3
cdr3_aa: CASSQAGGPKNIQYF
cdr3_nt: TGCGCCAGCAGCCAAGCAGGAGGACCCAAAAACATTCAGTACTTC

clone_size: -
j_call: TRBJ1-6
d_call: -
v_call: TRBV2
cdr3_aa: CASQTQANSPLHF
cdr3_nt: TGTGCCAGCCAGACGCAGGCCAATTCACCCCTCCACTTT